The TCR beta chain described here comes from a study of T cells in Graves' hyperthyroidism and ophthalmopathy. This clonotype was counted ten times or more. Germline V gene sequence: CDR1 MNHEY, CDR2 SVGEGT. The CDR3 is 16 residues long. V was pared by 4 bases and J by 1 base, with 13 bases between. Amplification of TCR beta CDR3 regions used RNA as the template. A first-round RT-PCR of the TCR CDR3 used the HTBI primer set. TCRdb recomputed calls from the multiplex PCR reads with MiXCR, one row per CDR3 protein. Among 550,000 to 800,000 distinct CDR3 sequences listed, roughly 15% were seen once. Used for diagnoses were clinical symptoms, serum thyroxine and TRAb, thyroid ultrasound and orbital computed tomography. PBMCs came from around 9.7 ml fresh peripheral blood.

What was sequenced was blood. The clonotype was recovered from a man younger than 35 with Graves' hyperthyroidism. The genes are TRBV6-2 or TRBV6-3 and TRBJ2-2; D remains unclear. CDR3: CASSFPAFGNTGELFF. The DNA of the CDR3 is TGTGCCAGCAGTTTTCCCGCGTTCGGGAACACCGGGGAGCTGTTTTTT.